This T cell receptor beta chain appears in the sequencing data of a study of cytomegalovirus exposure and HLA in healthy donors. Study conclusions and caveats: A prior analysis recorded that most TCR beta V segments were productive about 87% or about 30% of the time. Both high specificity and high sensitivity reportedly marked the classifier's diagnosis of cytomegalovirus status. Reportedly, TCR beta sequences accurately predicted HLA-A and HLA-B alleles in most subjects.

As regards this clone: Its antigen is still unknown.

V was shortened by 4 bases and J by 1 base, with 10 bases between the two germline ends. Germline values: CDR1 MGHRA, CDR2 YSYEKL. This CDR3 is built from 14 residues. PCR was performed using 60 Vbeta and 13 Jbeta primers. Authors' processing steps: It was a later analysis that counted tens of millions of unique TCR beta chains, of which 8.5 million to 12 million were shared. Repertoires were generated with immunoSEQ multiplex PCR, while TCRdb's copy carries only in-frame clones and drops some. The V and J calls and the clone size are those of that table, but D and trimming were determined from the DNA. Of fewer than 200,000 clones in the sample, over 75% were seen once.

The sequence was collected from a girl under three years old in good health and CMV-seronegative. The genes are TRBV4-1 and TRBJ1-1; D is unresolved. The sequenced material came from PBMCs. CDR3 residues: CASSRGWGNTEAFF. The DNA of the CDR3 is TGCGCCAGCAGCCGAGGGTGGGGGAACACTGAAGCTTTCTTT.